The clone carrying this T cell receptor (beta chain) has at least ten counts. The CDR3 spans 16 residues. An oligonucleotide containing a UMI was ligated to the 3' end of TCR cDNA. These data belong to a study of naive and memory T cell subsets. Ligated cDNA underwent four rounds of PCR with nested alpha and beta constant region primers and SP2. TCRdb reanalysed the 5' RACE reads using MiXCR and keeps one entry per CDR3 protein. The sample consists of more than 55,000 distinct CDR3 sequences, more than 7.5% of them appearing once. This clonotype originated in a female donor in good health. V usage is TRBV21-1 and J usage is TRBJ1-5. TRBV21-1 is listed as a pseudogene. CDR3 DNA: TGTGCCAGCAGCTCACATGGTGAGGGCAGTGGTCAGCCCCAGCATTTT. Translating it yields CASSSHGEGSGQPQHF.